This TCR beta chain was observed in a study of CD4 T cells in relation to SARS-CoV-2 and coronaviruses. The CDR3 sequence is 13 residues long. The germline V and J ends were trimmed by 7 bases and 6 bases, with 14 bases remaining between them. Germline V CDR1 and CDR2: SGHAT, FQDESV (reference sequence). Libraries were prepared by immunoSEQ multiplex PCR; TCRdb keeps only in-frame clonotypes and omits some of them. The sample lists around 70,000 clones, around 87% occurring once. Before the COVID-19 pandemic, during about 2010-2018, CD4+ T cells were taken from unexposed donors. Sample: memory CD4+ T cells from PBMCs. The TCR comes from a human donor in good health. The chain links TRBV11-1 to TRBJ2-3; D unclear. The CDR3 here is CASIGQFGDTQYF. The CDR3 DNA reads TGTGCCAGCATCGGGCAGTTCGGGGATACGCAGTATTTT.